Following are 17 T cell receptor beta chains from one sample sequenced in a study of blood T cell repertoires in COVID-19. This table comes from immunoSEQ multiplex PCR, and its TCRdb copy is limited to in-frame clones, with some not included. Here the sample spans over 130,000 clones, about 79% being singletons. Sequencing used PBMCs or T cells enriched from blood (not recorded which). The receptors were sampled from a woman between 50 and 59 years old who had recovered from COVID-19.

This chain links TRBV3-1 (or the pseudogene TRBV3-2) with TRBJ1-6; D is perhaps TRBD1 (5 bases). Germline-derived CDR1 and CDR2 are LGHDT and YNNKEL (reference sequence). The CDR3 runs 15 residues. The V gene lost 2 bases and the J gene lost 3 bases, with 8 bases spanning the gap. The CDR3 DNA reads TGTGCCAGCAGCCAACAGGGAAACTATAATTCACCCCTCCACTTT. As protein: CASSQQGNYNSPLHF.

The chain uses TRBV29-1 and TRBJ2-7; 7 bases are a match to TRBD2. The germline CDR1 and CDR2 sequences are SQVTM and ANQGSEA. The CDR3 covers 13 residues. V lost 5 bases, J lost 7 bases, and 11 bases stayed unmatched. In nucleotides, the CDR3 is TGCAGCGTTTTAGGAGGGAGGGTGGGGGAGCAGTACTTC. As protein: CSVLGGRVGEQYF.

The V gene is TRBV7-2, the J gene TRBJ2-5, with 9 bases fitting TRBD1. The J segment lost 5 bases and the V segment lost 5 bases, leaving 9 bases of the junction unmatched. Germline values: CDR1 SGHTA, CDR2 FQGNSA. The length of the CDR3 is 15 residues. In DNA, the CDR3 is TGTGCCAGCAGCAGTCCCGGGACAGGGATTGAGACCCAGTACTTC. Translating it yields CASSSPGTGIETQYF.

V gene TRBV7-3 combines with J gene TRBJ2-3; D is perhaps TRBD2 (5 bases). Germline values: CDR1 SGHTA, CDR2 FQGTGA. The CDR3 spans 15 residues. The V end lost 5 bases, the J end lost 1 base, and 13 bases lay between the germline ends. CDR3 sequence reads: CASSPSGLGTDTQYF. The CDR3, as DNA: TGTGCCAGCAGCCCTTCCGGACTGGGCACAGATACGCAGTATTTT.

J is TRBJ1-5 and V is TRBV28; the match to TRBD1 covers 8 bases. Trimming took 1 base from V and 1 from J; bases not matched to a gene: 18. The CDR3 has 21 residues. Germline CDR1 is MDHEN and CDR2 is SYDVKM. CDR3 bases: TGTGCCAGCAGTTTATTTCCTCCCTCCGCTAACAGGGGGTTAAGCAATCAGCCCCAGCATTTT. It specifies CASSLFPPSANRGLSNQPQHF.

This clone has just one count. The chain has TRBV7-8 and TRBJ1-4; 7 bases are a match to TRBD1. The length of the CDR3 is 15 residues. Trimming at V came to 4 bases and at J to 7 bases, leaving 9 bases not matched to a gene. CDR1 and CDR2 (germline): SGHVS, FQNEAQ. The CDR3 loop is CASSSLTGTSEKLFF. The CDR3 nucleotides read TGTGCCAGCAGCTCCTTGACAGGGACAAGTGAAAAACTGTTTTTT.

The chain has TRBV3-1 (or the pseudogene TRBV3-2) and TRBJ2-3; 10 positions agree with TRBD2. This CDR3 region has 18 residues. Trimming cost V 4 bases and J 8 bases; bases outside gene matches: 18. Germline V gene data show CDR1 as LGHDT and CDR2 as YNNKEL (reference sequence). DNA of the CDR3: TGTGCCAGCAGCCCTCGGTCTAGCGGGAGTACCGTGTTTGGTACGCAGTATTTT. This gives the protein CASSPRSSGSTVFGTQYF.

To note about this clone: Within the sample, other DNA sequences also encode this same CDR3. The chain has TRBV28 and TRBJ1-5; 8 bases line up with TRBD1. The V gene end was trimmed by 4 bases and the J gene end by 2 bases; junction bases not matched to a gene: 4. The CDR3 runs 15 residues. CDR1 MDHEN and CDR2 SYDVKM come from the germline V gene. CDR3 coding DNA: TGTGCCAGCAGTTCCCCGGGACAGGGCAATCAGCCCCAGCATTTT. This sequence encodes CASSSPGQGNQPQHF.

The rearrangement joins TRBV29-1 to TRBJ1-1; D unresolved. The V end was cut by 7 bases, the J end by 1 base, with 7 bases between. Germline V gene sequence: CDR1 SQVTM, CDR2 ANQGSEA. This CDR3 is 11 amino acids long. The CDR3 region has the DNA TGCAGCGGGGAGGAGAACACTGAAGCTTTCTTT. As protein: CSGEENTEAFF.

This chain uses TRBV2 with TRBJ2-1, with TRBD1 matching over 10 bases. CDR1 SNHLY and CDR2 FYNNEI come from the germline V gene. The CDR3 sequence is 14 residues long. CDR3 coding DNA: TGTGCTGTCGGGACAGGGGTCTCCTACAATGAGCAGTTCTTC. Translated, it gives CAVGTGVSYNEQFF.

This chain links TRBV4-1 with TRBJ1-6, with D unresolved. The CDR3 covers 13 residues. The V gene's germline CDR1 is MGHRA and CDR2 YSYEKL. V lost 0 bases, J lost 9 bases, and 6 bases lay in between. CDR3 nucleotides: TGCGCCAGCAGCCAAGATCACAGTTCACCCCTCCACTTT. As protein: CASSQDHSSPLHF.

The chain uses TRBV2 and TRBJ1-5; D might be TRBD1 (6 bases). CDR1 is SNHLY and CDR2 is FYNNEI in the germline V gene. Trimming shortened V by 5 bases and J by 4 bases, and 15 bases separated the two germline ends. The CDR3 sequence is 15 residues long. The CDR3 bases are TGTGCCAGCAGTAATACAGGGTTTGGGAATCAGCCCCAGCATTTT. Its translation is CASSNTGFGNQPQHF. The variable domain in full, with the rest retrieved from reference TRBV2 and TRBJ1-5, is EPEVTQTPSHQVTQMGQEVILRCVPISNHLYFYWYRQILGQKVEFLVSFYNNEISEKSEIFDDQFSVERPDGSNFTLKIRSTKLEDSAMYFCASSNTGFGNQPQHFGDGTRLSIL.

This clone was picked up a small number of times. V is TRBV6-5 and J is TRBJ2-4; 9 nucleotides agree with TRBD2. The CDR3 has 15 residues. The trim removed 6 bases at V and 1 base at J, leaving 4 bases unmatched. Germline lookup yields CDR1 MNHEY and CDR2 SVGAGI. CDR3 sequence (DNA): TGTGCCAGCAGCGGGACTAGCATCGCCAAAAACATTCAGTACTTC. Amino acids: CASSGTSIAKNIQYF.

This chain joins TRBV14 and TRBJ2-1; 14 bases match TRBD2. The CDR3 contains 14 residues. Germline V gene lookup returns CDR1 SGHDN and CDR2 FVKESK. The junction had 4 bases not matched to a gene; V was cut back by 10 bases and J by 5 bases. In DNA, the CDR3 is TGTGCCACCCCGGGACTAGCGGGAGACAATGAGCAGTTCTTC. It translates to CATPGLAGDNEQFF.

This rearrangement joins TRBV29-1 to TRBJ2-7; 8 bases fit TRBD1. Losses at the gene ends were 4 bases for V and 4 bases for J; bases not matched to a gene: 6. The germline V gene encodes CDR1 SQVTM and CDR2 ANQGSEA. This CDR3 region has 13 residues. The chain's CDR3 is CSVVGQGAYEQYF. Here the CDR3 DNA reads TGCAGCGTTGTTGGCCAGGGGGCTTACGAGCAGTACTTC.

This chain connects TRBV10-1 to TRBJ1-6; D uncertain. CDR1 WNHNN and CDR2 SYGVQD come from the germline V gene (reference sequence). CDR3 size: 17 residues. The germline V and J ends were trimmed by 2 bases and 3 bases, with 14 bases remaining between them. CDR3 coding DNA: TGCGCCAGCAGTGAGACCGGGTTTCGCCGCTATAATTCACCCCTCCACTTT. Amino acid sequence: CASSETGFRRYNSPLHF.

V is TRBV11-2 and J is TRBJ1-3; no definite D call. The CDR3 covers 17 residues. Germline CDR1 reads SGHAT; CDR2 reads FQNNGV. V shed 1 base and J shed 0 bases, with 13 bases lying between them. CDR3 sequence: CASSLVLQATSGNTIYF. The CDR3 nucleotides read TGTGCCAGCAGCTTAGTTCTTCAGGCAACCTCTGGAAACACCATATATTTT.